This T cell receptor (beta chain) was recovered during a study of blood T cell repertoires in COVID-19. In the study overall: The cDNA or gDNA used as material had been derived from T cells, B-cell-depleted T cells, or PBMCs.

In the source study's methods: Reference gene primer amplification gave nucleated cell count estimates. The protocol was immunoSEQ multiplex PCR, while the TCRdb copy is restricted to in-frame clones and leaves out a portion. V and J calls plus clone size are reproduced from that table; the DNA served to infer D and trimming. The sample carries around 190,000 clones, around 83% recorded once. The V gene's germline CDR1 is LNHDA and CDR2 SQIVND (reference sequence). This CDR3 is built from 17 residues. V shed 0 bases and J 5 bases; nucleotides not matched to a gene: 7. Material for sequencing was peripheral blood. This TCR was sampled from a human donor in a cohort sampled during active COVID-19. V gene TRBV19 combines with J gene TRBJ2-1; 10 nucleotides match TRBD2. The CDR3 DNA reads TGTGCCAGTAGTATAGATCAGATTAGCGGGAGGCACAATGAGCAGTTCTTC. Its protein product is CASSIDQISGRHNEQFF. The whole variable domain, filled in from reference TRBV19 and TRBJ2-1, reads DGGITQSPKYLFRKEGQNVTLSCEQNLNHDAMYWYRQDPGQGLRLIYYSQIVNDFQKGDIAEGYSVSREKKESFPLTVTSAQKNPTAFYLCASSIDQISGRHNEQFFGPGTRLTVL.